One and the same sample provided the 2 T cell receptor beta chains below, sequenced in a study of technical replicates of blood from a handful of donors (dated by TCRdb to about 2017). Libraries were constructed by the immunoSEQ multiplex PCR assay. Entries here come from immuneACCESS through TCRdb and include only in-frame sequences with V and J called. Some clones fail to appear in such tables; in the studies checked, an unresolved V gene covers under half of the shortfall, and the cause of the remainder is unknown. The table for this sample lists tens of thousands of clones; just under 97% of them were counted only once. In total, the top ten clones hold more than 0.2% of the sample. Sequencing was carried out using T cells isolated from PBMCs. These receptors originate from a human donor in good health.

In its sample, this clone was seen once. The chain carries TRBV4-2 and TRBJ2-1; 11 bases fit TRBD2. The V gene end was trimmed by 6 bases and the J gene end by 4 bases; junction bases not matched to a gene: 8. The CDR3 is made up of 16 amino acids. From germline, CDR1 is LGHNA and CDR2 YNFKEQ. The CDR3 nucleotides are TGTGCCAGCAGAAGGTTGACTAGCGGGGCATACAATGAGCAGTTCTTC. Translation gives CASRRLTSGAYNEQFF.

The rearrangement links TRBV11-3 to TRBJ2-1; 8 nucleotides line up with TRBD2. CDR3 size: 17 residues. The germline V gene encodes CDR1 SGHNT and CDR2 YENEEA. V dropped 2 bases and J dropped 3; count of bases not matched to a gene: 9. Here the CDR3 reads CASSLSPGGAIYNEQFF. The CDR3 DNA is TGTGCCAGCAGCTTATCCCCCGGGGGGGCGATCTACAATGAGCAGTTCTTC.